One sample yielded the 14 T cell receptor beta chains listed below, sequenced in a study of cytomegalovirus exposure and HLA in healthy donors listed by TCRdb under 2017. The library was prepared using the immunoSEQ multiplex PCR assay. A mixture of 60 forward primers for TCR Vbeta segments and 13 reverse primers for TCR Jbeta segments was used in the multiplex PCR. TCRdb stores this immuneACCESS table with in-frame sequences only. Part of the clones is absent; in the studies checked, under half of the shortfall reflects unresolved V genes, and no reason is known for the rest. For this sample the table gives about 180,000 clones, of which around 77% were detected only once. Together, the top ten hold 2% to 2.5% of the sample. Input material: PBMCs. The origin of the receptors is a man aged 60-69 years in good health and CMV-seronegative.

V and J are TRBV5-1 and TRBJ2-1, with TRBD1 matching over 8 bases. Germline values: CDR1 SGHRS, CDR2 YFSETQ. The CDR3 has 16 amino acids. Losses at the gene ends were 4 bases for V and 3 bases for J; bases not matched to a gene: 9. The CDR3 DNA follows: TGCGCCAGCAGCCCCGACAGGGGATGGGTCTACAATGAGCAGTTCTTC. It is translated as CASSPDRGWVYNEQFF.

This clone was detected only once. The chain uses TRBV15 and TRBJ1-4; possibly TRBD1 for D (5 bases). The germline CDR1 and CDR2 sequences are LNHNV and YYDKDF (reference sequence). Trimming left V 0 bases short and J 7 bases short, with 18 bases between. This CDR3 has 17 amino acids. The CDR3 loop is CATSRDRVVSRGEKLFF. CDR3 nucleotide sequence: TGTGCCACCAGCAGAGACAGGGTCGTTTCTCGAGGTGAAAAACTGTTTTTT.

Of note for this clone: At one of its ends the junction is not consistent with the germline gene, which may arise from a read error. This chain links TRBV20-1 with TRBJ1-2, with D unresolved. This CDR3 has 10 amino acids. CDR1 is DFQATT and CDR2 is SNEGSKA in the germline V gene (reference sequence). CDR3 bases: TGCAGTGAGTTTGGGGAGGGCTACCCCTTC. Encoded protein: CSEFGEGYPF.

This clone turned up a few times. The chain carries TRBV5-6 and TRBJ2-2; TRBD2 is a possible D gene (5 bases). The CDR3 length is 15 residues. The V end lost 1 base, the J end lost 3 bases, and 10 bases lay between the germline ends. Per germline, CDR1 SGHDT and CDR2 YYEEEE. CDR3 nucleotide sequence: TGTGCCAGCAGCTTGTCGTCTAGCTACACCGGGGAGCTGTTTTTT. Protein sequence: CASSLSSSYTGELFF.

The chain joins TRBV7-9 to TRBJ1-6; TRBD1 agrees at 8 bases. The CDR3 is made up of 15 amino acids. The germline V gene has CDR1 SEHNR and CDR2 FQNEAQ (reference sequence). Trimming removed 2 bases from V and 7 bases from J; junction bases left unmatched: 4. The chain's CDR3 is CASSLSQGANSPLHF. The CDR3 coding sequence is TGTGCCAGCAGCTTAAGCCAGGGGGCGAATTCACCCCTCCACTTT.

The chain combines TRBV19 with TRBJ1-2; TRBD1 matches at 8 bases. Per the germline V gene, CDR1 is LNHDA and CDR2 is SQIVND (reference sequence). The CDR3 sequence is 13 residues long. V lost 5 bases to trimming and J lost 7 bases; unmatched junction nucleotides: 6. The CDR3 DNA sequence: TGTGCCAGTAGTCCCGACAGGGGCGGTGGCTACACCTTC. As protein: CASSPDRGGGYTF. Complete variable domain (other parts from reference TRBV19 and TRBJ1-2): DGGITQSPKYLFRKEGQNVTLSCEQNLNHDAMYWYRQDPGQGLRLIYYSQIVNDFQKGDIAEGYSVSREKKESFPLTVTSAQKNPTAFYLCASSPDRGGGYTFGSGTRLTVV.

The J gene is TRBJ1-2, the V gene TRBV19; tentatively, D is TRBD1 (5 bases). Per germline, CDR1 LNHDA and CDR2 SQIVND (reference sequence). There are 11 residues in the CDR3. Trimming pared 3 bases from V and 8 bases from J, leaving 7 bases between. This CDR3 reads CASSMRGGYTF. DNA for the CDR3: TGTGCCAGTAGTATGCGGGGCGGCTACACCTTC.

The chain uses TRBV7-2 and TRBJ2-7; 8 bases match TRBD2. V shed 3 bases, J shed 4 bases, and the junction held 8 bases outside the gene matches. Germline CDR1 is SGHTA and CDR2 is FQGNSA. The CDR3 runs to 15 residues. CDR3: CASSFSGTRLYEQYF. The CDR3, as DNA: TGTGCCAGCAGCTTCTCCGGGACTAGACTATACGAGCAGTACTTC.

Details on this clone: The junction departs from germline at one end; a sequencing error may be responsible. The chain combines TRBV6-1 with TRBJ1-5, with no clear D. Germline CDR1 reads MNHNS; CDR2 reads SASEGT. The CDR3 contains 13 residues. DNA of the CDR3: TGTGCCAGCAGTGAGTCGGGGAATCAGCCCCAGAATTTT. It codes for CASSESGNQPQNF.

This sequence joins TRBV5-1 and TRBJ1-4; no firm D call. The CDR3 spans 14 residues. CDR1 is SGHRS and CDR2 is YFSETQ in the germline V gene. Between the trimmed V and J ends, which lost 4 bases and 8 bases, there was a span of 15 bases. The CDR3 sequence is CASSRPGDGEKLFF. CDR3 coding DNA: TGCGCCAGCAGCCGTCCCGGGGATGGAGAAAAACTGTTTTTT. Looking up the rest from reference TRBV5-1 and TRBJ1-4 gives the full variable domain: KAGVTQTPRYLIKTRGQQVTLSCSPISGHRSVSWYQQTPGQGLQFLFEYFSETQRNKGNFPGRFSGRQFSNSRSEMNVSTLELGDSALYLCASSRPGDGEKLFFGSGTQLSVL.

The CDR3 protein is CASSPDSSNQPQHF. In DNA form, the CDR3 reads TGTGCCAGCAGCCCAGACAGCAGCAATCAGCCCCAGCATTTT. This chain connects TRBV7-9 to TRBJ1-5; the D gene is possibly TRBD1 (5 bases). The CDR3 loop spans 14 amino acids. Trimming stripped 5 bases from V and 1 base from J, with 9 bases between. Germline loops: CDR1 SEHNR, CDR2 FQNEAQ (reference sequence).

The chain couples TRBV29-1 to TRBJ1-2, with a possible D match to TRBD1 (6 bases). Trimming removed 3 bases at V and 4 bases at J, with 12 bases between. The germline gives CDR1 SQVTM, CDR2 ANQGSEA. CDR3 size: 13 residues. The CDR3 nucleotides read TGCAGCGTTGACGGGGGGCGCATCTATGGCTACACCTTC. Protein product: CSVDGGRIYGYTF.

The chain carries TRBV27 and TRBJ2-7; 12 bases line up with TRBD2. There are 15 residues in the CDR3. J was trimmed by 5 bases and V by 5 bases; bases with no gene match: 7. CDR1 is MNHEY, CDR2 SMNVEV, per germline (reference sequence). For the CDR3, the DNA is TGTGCCAGCAGTCCAAGACTAGCGGGAGTCCACGAGCAGTACTTC. Amino acid sequence: CASSPRLAGVHEQYF.

The chain combines TRBV29-1 with TRBJ1-4; D is possibly TRBD1 (5 bases). This CDR3 spans 15 amino acids. Trimming took 6 bases from V and 2 from J, leaving 16 bases between them. In germline, CDR1 is SQVTM, CDR2 ANQGSEA. Written as DNA, the CDR3 is TGCAGCGTGGCTGGCGGGGGTGTTACTAATGAAAAACTGTTTTTT. This sequence encodes CSVAGGGVTNEKLFF.